This T cell receptor (beta chain) was profiled in a study of OX40 agonist ivuxolimab in advanced cancers. Repertoires were generated with immunoSEQ multiplex PCR, while TCRdb's copy carries only in-frame clones and drops some. The sample has tens of thousands of clones, 84% seen once. Study-wide results and caveats: Several nonresponders also turned out to have low normalized T-cell clonal expansion.

After removal of 6 bases from V and 0 bases from J, the junction contained 7 bases not matched to a gene. CDR3 length equals 15 residues. CDR1 is MNHEY and CDR2 is SVGAGI in the germline V gene. To note about this clone: Antigen unknown.

This chain connects TRBV6-5 to TRBJ2-5; 7 bases fit TRBD1. This sequence originates from an adult with an advanced solid tumor such as melanoma, head and neck, liver or kidney cancer. Sequencing used CD4+ or CD8+ T cells sorted from blood, obtained in a trial of the OX40 agonist ivuxolimab. Written as DNA, the CDR3 is TGTGCCAGCAGCCCGGGACAGAACAACCAAGAGACCCAGTACTTC. The encoded protein is CASSPGQNNQETQYF.